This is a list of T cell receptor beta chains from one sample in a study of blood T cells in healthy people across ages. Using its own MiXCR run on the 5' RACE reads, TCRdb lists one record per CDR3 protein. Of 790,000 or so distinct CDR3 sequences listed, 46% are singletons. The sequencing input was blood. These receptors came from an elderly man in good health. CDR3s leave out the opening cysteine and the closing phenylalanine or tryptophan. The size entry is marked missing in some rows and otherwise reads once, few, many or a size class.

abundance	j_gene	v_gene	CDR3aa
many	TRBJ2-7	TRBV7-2	ASSSDLLAGLNEQY
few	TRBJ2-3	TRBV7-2	ASSLSGGRSDTQY
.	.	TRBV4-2	ASSPIGQGVSYEQY
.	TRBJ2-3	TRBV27	ASSVGDGTDTQY
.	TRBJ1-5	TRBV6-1	ASHFGTGRLPQH
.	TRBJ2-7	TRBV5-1	ASSLVSPPYEQY
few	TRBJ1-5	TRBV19	ASSKTAHSNQPQH
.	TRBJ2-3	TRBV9	ASSSRHFTDTQY
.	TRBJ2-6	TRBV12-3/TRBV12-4	ASSLGDPTSGANVLT
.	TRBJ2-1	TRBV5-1	ATTRGLRDNEQF
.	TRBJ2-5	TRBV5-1	ASRGQEETQY
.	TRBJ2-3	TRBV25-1	ASSGQVSTDTQY
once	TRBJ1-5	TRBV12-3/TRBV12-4	ASSSGPLQPQH
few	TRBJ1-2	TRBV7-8	ASSTDGFRGYT
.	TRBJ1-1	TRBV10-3	AISENRADTEAF
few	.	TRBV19	ASSIPQGASRETQY
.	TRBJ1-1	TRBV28	ASAGAGDTEAF
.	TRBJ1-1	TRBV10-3	AIRVEGMNTEAF
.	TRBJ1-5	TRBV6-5	ASSYSLGSGQPQH
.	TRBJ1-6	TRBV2	ASSEQVVPSYNSPLH
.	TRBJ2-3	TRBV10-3	AISDPGTRSTYTQY
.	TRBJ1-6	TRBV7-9	ASSLEGLSPLH
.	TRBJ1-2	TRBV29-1	SAPTLGGKGYT
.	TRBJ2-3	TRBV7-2	ASTQRTSGDTQY
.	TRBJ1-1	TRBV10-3	AIRQGEVTEAF
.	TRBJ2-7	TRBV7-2	ASSGVRWEGEQY
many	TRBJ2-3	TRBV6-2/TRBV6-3	ASSYTSLALGTQY
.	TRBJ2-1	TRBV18	ASSPGQSSYNEQF
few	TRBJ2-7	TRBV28	ASSPNNRGFDEQY
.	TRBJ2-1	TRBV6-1	ASGTSGGNEQF
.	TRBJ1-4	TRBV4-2	ASSLGTGAKQKLF